This T cell receptor beta chain was profiled in a study of molecular identifiers for immune sequencing clone quantification. TCRdb reprocessed the PCR reads with MiXCR, giving one entry per CDR3 protein. The table shows about 330,000 distinct CDR3 sequences, with roughly 24% occurring only once. V gave up 2 bases and J gave up 0 bases, with 7 bases separating them. Germline V gene lookup returns CDR1 MNHEY and CDR2 SVGAGI. This CDR3 region has 14 residues. In its sample, this clonotype was seen many times. The sequencing sample was made of naive CD8+ T cells from blood, with Jurkat cell RNA spiked in. Subset in this sample: FACS-sorted CD8+CD4-CCR7+CD45RA+ naive T cells. This chain links TRBV6-5 with TRBJ1-1; D might be TRBD1 (6 bases). This clonotype was sampled from a human donor in good health. Some libraries in this study had Jurkat cell RNA spiked in. Written as DNA, the CDR3 is TGTGCCAGCAGTTACGACAGGATGAACACTGAAGCTTTCTTT. Translation gives CASSYDRMNTEAFF.